One sample yielded the 25 T cell receptor beta chains listed below, sequenced in a study of naive and memory T cell subsets. Ligated cDNA underwent four rounds of PCR with nested alpha and beta constant region primers and SP2. TCRdb called the 5' RACE reads again in MiXCR, with one record for every CDR3 protein. The table has tens of thousands of distinct CDR3 sequences, approximately 4.5% seen once; the top ten hold 0.7% to 0.9%. An oligonucleotide containing a UMI was ligated to the 3' end of TCR cDNA. These receptors originate from a female donor in good health.

This clonotype has only a few counts. The J gene is TRBJ1-1, the V gene TRBV5-6; D is unresolved. From germline, CDR1 is SGHDT and CDR2 YYEEEE. CDR3 length equals 17 residues. The V end lost 1 base, the J end lost 1 base, and 17 bases lay between the germline ends. The CDR3 DNA follows: TGTGCCAGCAGCTTGCTCAAAAAGAAGTCCCGGAACACTGAAGCTTTCTTT. Its translation: CASSLLKKKSRNTEAFF.

This clonotype was observed many times. The chain is built from TRBV28 and TRBJ2-7; 8 bases line up with TRBD2. Germline CDR1 MDHEN, CDR2 SYDVKM. This CDR3 spans 14 amino acids. Trimming cost V 2 bases and J 6 bases; bases outside gene matches: 6. CDR3 coding DNA: TGTGCCAGCAGTTTACTACTAGCGGCTCCCGAGCAGTACTTC. Amino acids: CASSLLLAAPEQYF.

This clonotype has a handful of counts. V gene TRBV6-5 combines with J gene TRBJ2-1; D call uncertain. CDR1 is MNHEY and CDR2 is SVGAGI in the germline V gene. With 6 bases removed from V and 13 bases from J, the gap between germline ends came to 13 bases. There are 11 residues in the CDR3. CDR3 protein: CASRSLSEQFF. CDR3 DNA sequence: TGTGCCAGCAGAAGCCTCTCGGAACAGTTCTTC.

This clonotype is medium-sized within its sample. The chain couples TRBV20-1 to TRBJ2-2; 8 nucleotides align to TRBD1. The germline V gene has CDR1 DFQATT and CDR2 SNEGSKA (reference sequence). The CDR3 runs to 13 residues. V shed 5 bases and J 7 bases; nucleotides not matched to a gene: 6. This CDR3 is CSASDRAGGELFF. CDR3 sequence (DNA): TGCAGTGCTTCGGACAGGGCGGGCGGGGAGCTGTTTTTT.

Ten or more counts support this clonotype. This chain connects TRBV10-2 to TRBJ2-3; 11 bases are shared with TRBD2. This CDR3 is built from 16 residues. Trimming cost V 5 bases and J 4 bases; bases outside gene matches: 8. The germline V gene encodes CDR1 WSHSY and CDR2 SAAADI. The CDR3 region has the DNA TGCGCCAGCAGTCCTCTTAGCGGGAGGGCCTCAGATACGCAGTATTTT. This codes for CASSPLSGRASDTQYF.

At least ten counts were recorded for this clonotype. This chain uses TRBV13 with TRBJ2-1, with 11 nucleotides matching TRBD2. This CDR3 is 17 amino acids long. The V segment lost 5 bases and the J segment 1 base; nucleotides outside the gene matches: 7. The germline gives CDR1 PRHDT, CDR2 FYEKMQ (reference sequence). The CDR3 DNA reads TGTGCCAGCAGCGTTAGCGGGAGGGCCTTTTCCTACAATGAGCAGTTCTTC. Protein: CASSVSGRAFSYNEQFF.

In this sample, this clonotype turned up many times. The chain combines TRBV4-2 with TRBJ1-3; tentatively, D is TRBD1 (5 bases). V was trimmed by 1 base and J by 6 bases, leaving 13 bases between them. The germline CDR1 and CDR2 sequences are LGHNA and YNFKEQ. The CDR3 extends over 15 amino acids. CDR3 nucleotides: TGTGCCAGCAGCCAAGCTGCCAGGGTGGAAAACACCATATATTTT. It is translated as CASSQAARVENTIYF.

On this clonotype itself: Just one base apart from a much larger clone, this may be a read error. This chain connects TRBV15 to TRBJ2-7; either TRBD1 or TRBD2 may supply D (5 bases each). CDR1 LNHNV and CDR2 YYDKDF come from the germline V gene (reference sequence). There are 15 residues in the CDR3. Trimming removed 3 bases at V and 7 bases at J, with 19 bases between. The DNA for the CDR3 is TGTGCCACCAGCAGCCTCTCGGGACGGCCGGGAGAGCAGTACTTC. Its protein is CATSSLSGRPGEQYF. Full variable domain (missing parts from reference TRBV15 and TRBJ2-7): DAMVIQNPRYQVTQFGKPVTLSCSQTLNHNVMYWYQQKSSQAPKLLFHYYDKDFNNEADTPDNFQSRRPNTSFCFLDIRSPGLGDTAMYLCATSSLSGRPGEQYFGPGTRLTVT.

In its sample, this clonotype was seen many times. This chain joins TRBV11-2 and TRBJ2-1; tentatively, D is TRBD1 (6 bases). This CDR3 contains 12 residues. CDR1 is SGHAT, CDR2 FQNNGV, per germline. The ends were cut back, 2 bases at V and 9 bases at J, with 8 bases in the middle. CDR3 bases: TGTGCCAGCAGCTTAAAAGGGGGTGAGCAGTTCTTC. It specifies CASSLKGGEQFF.

This clonotype was seen only a few times. The rearrangement joins TRBV12-3 or TRBV12-4 to TRBJ1-2; possibly TRBD1 for D (6 bases). Trimming stripped 2 bases from V and 5 bases from J, with 15 bases between. The CDR3 consists of 15 residues. CDR3 nucleotides: TGTGCCAGCAGTTTATCAGGGGTGATCGGGTATGGCTACACCTTC. This codes for CASSLSGVIGYGYTF.

V and J are TRBV6-2 or TRBV6-3 and TRBJ2-7; D is unclear. Looked up from germline, CDR1 is MNHEY and CDR2 is SVGEGT. V was shortened by 4 bases and J by 0 bases, with 19 bases between the two germline ends. This CDR3 is 17 amino acids long. CDR3 amino acids: CASSSPLLAVPSYEQYF. CDR3 DNA: TGTGCCAGCAGTTCACCCCTGTTGGCGGTCCCCTCCTACGAGCAGTACTTC.

This clonotype was recorded a few times. This rearrangement joins TRBV29-1 to TRBJ2-7, with TRBD1 identical over 7 bases. This CDR3 spans 13 amino acids. V dropped 6 bases and J dropped 7; count of bases not matched to a gene: 12. The germline V gene has CDR1 SQVTM and CDR2 ANQGSEA. The CDR3 DNA reads as TGCAGCGTGCTGACAGGGCCCACGTCAGAGCAGTACTTC. Translation: CSVLTGPTSEQYF.

This clonotype was seen many times. The chain employs TRBV20-1 and TRBJ2-5; TRBD2 matches at 10 bases. The CDR3 extends over 13 amino acids. The germline V gene has CDR1 DFQATT and CDR2 SNEGSKA (reference sequence). The CDR3 spells CRLGLAGVETQYF. The CDR3 DNA follows: TGCAGGTTAGGGCTAGCGGGAGTCGAGACCCAGTACTTC.

This clonotype was counted many times. This chain connects TRBV29-1 to TRBJ2-1; tentative D call: TRBD1 (6 bases). The CDR3 contains 15 residues. Germline V gives CDR1 SQVTM, CDR2 ANQGSEA. Trimming took off 4 bases at V and 1 base at J, with 14 bases between the two ends. The CDR3 here is CSVAGQPSSYNEQFF. Here the CDR3 DNA reads TGCAGCGTTGCTGGACAGCCCTCTTCCTACAATGAGCAGTTCTTC.

This clonotype was recorded at least ten times. The chain has TRBV20-1 and TRBJ2-1; weak D call: TRBD1 (5 bases). V was shortened by 4 bases and J by 6 bases, with 16 bases between the two germline ends. Germline V gene sequence: CDR1 DFQATT, CDR2 SNEGSKA (reference sequence). The CDR3 extends over 14 amino acids. The CDR3 loop is CSAKPGHPGNEQFF. The CDR3 nucleotides read TGCAGTGCTAAACCAGGGCATCCGGGCAATGAGCAGTTCTTC.

This clonotype was counted many times. This sequence joins TRBV25-1 and TRBJ2-2; a weak D match, TRBD2 (6 bases). CDR3 size: 14 residues. Trimming pared 6 bases from V and 3 bases from J, leaving 11 bases between. Germline loops: CDR1 MGHDK, CDR2 SYGVNS. This CDR3 reads CASRGDSHTGELFF. The CDR3 DNA sequence: TGTGCCAGCAGGGGGGACTCGCACACCGGGGAGCTGTTTTTT.

This clonotype has at least ten counts. The rearrangement uses TRBV6-4 and TRBJ2-1, with D maybe TRBD2 (6 bases). This CDR3 comprises 15 residues. In germline, CDR1 is MRHNA, CDR2 SNTAGT. V was shortened by 2 bases and J by 5 bases, with 13 bases between the two germline ends. The CDR3 nucleotides read TGTGCCAGCAGTGACGGGATAGCGGAAAACAATGAGCAGTTCTTC. Residues: CASSDGIAENNEQFF.

This clonotype occurred many times. The chain carries TRBV24-1 and TRBJ1-2, with unresolved D. The CDR3 has 12 residues. The germline V gene encodes CDR1 KGHDR and CDR2 SFDVKD. Trimming left V 5 bases short and J 5 bases short, with 8 bases between. For the CDR3, the DNA is TGTGCCACCAGTGTGGGCTGGTATGGCTACACCTTC. It codes for CATSVGWYGYTF.

There are many counts of this clonotype. The chain couples TRBV18 to TRBJ1-1; D possibly corresponds to TRBD1 (5 bases). CDR3 size: 15 residues. The germline CDR1 and CDR2 sequences are KGHSH and LQKENI. Between the trimmed V and J ends, which lost 2 bases and 1 base, there was a span of 11 bases. CDR3 region: CASSPWGSSNTEAFF. The CDR3 nucleotides read TGTGCCAGCTCACCATGGGGCAGCTCGAACACTGAAGCTTTCTTT. Together with reference TRBV18 and TRBJ1-1, the CDR3 gives the full variable domain: NAGVMQNPRHLVRRRGQEARLRCSPMKGHSHVYWYRQLPEEGLKFMVYLQKENIIDESGMPKERFSAEFPKEGPSILRIQQVVRGDSAAYFCASSPWGSSNTEAFFGQGTRLTVV.

The table lists this clonotype with many counts. This chain uses TRBV6-5 with TRBJ2-7; possible D gene TRBD1, 5 bases. CDR1 and CDR2 (germline): MNHEY, SVGAGI. The CDR3 consists of 15 residues. V was shortened by 4 bases and J by 6 bases, with 19 bases between the two germline ends. The CDR3 spells CASSLSQLQGSEQYF. The CDR3 DNA reads as TGTGCCAGCAGTTTGAGCCAACTTCAGGGTAGCGAGCAGTACTTC.

Points on this clonotype: A much more abundant neighbour one base away suggests this may be a read error. J is TRBJ2-5 and V is TRBV19; 7 bases are a match to TRBD1. V lost 2 bases to trimming and J lost 4 bases; unmatched junction nucleotides: 1. CDR3 length: 13 amino acids. Germline values: CDR1 LNHDA, CDR2 SQIVND (reference sequence). CDR3 DNA sequence: TGTGCCAGTAGTATAAACAGGGGAGAGACCCAGTACTTC. Its protein product is CASSINRGETQYF.

This clonotype was seen at least ten times. The chain recombines TRBV4-1 with TRBJ2-7; 7 nucleotides align to TRBD1. The CDR3 is made up of 16 amino acids. J lost 0 bases, V lost 0 bases, and 5 bases had no gene match. Germline-derived CDR1 and CDR2 are MGHRA and YSYEKL. CDR3 bases: TGCGCCAGCAGCCAAGAGAAGGACAGGCGCTCCTACGAGCAGTACTTC. Encoded protein: CASSQEKDRRSYEQYF.

Many counts were recorded for this clonotype. This chain links TRBV28 with TRBJ2-1; D is perhaps TRBD1 (5 bases). Germline values: CDR1 MDHEN, CDR2 SYDVKM. V dropped 5 bases and J dropped 10 bases, with 15 bases sitting between them. CDR3 length: 13 amino acids. The DNA for the CDR3 is TGTGCCAGCAGTCCCCTAGGGGCTATCGAGCAGTTCTTC. Protein: CASSPLGAIEQFF.

This clonotype was seen repeatedly, ten times or more. The CDR3 protein is CSVLRHGHLLLSYEQYF. The DNA for the CDR3 is TGCAGCGTCCTTAGACACGGACATCTCCTTCTCTCCTACGAGCAGTACTTC. The rearrangement uses TRBV29-1 and TRBJ2-7; possible D gene TRBD1, 5 bases. This CDR3 is 17 amino acids long. Trimming left V 6 bases short and J 0 bases short, with 24 bases between. Germline values: CDR1 SQVTM, CDR2 ANQGSEA.

This clonotype was counted many times. The rearrangement joins TRBV11-2 to TRBJ2-3; perhaps D is TRBD1 or TRBD2 (6 bases each). There are 16 residues in the CDR3. V was trimmed by 5 bases and J by 6 bases, leaving 21 bases between them. Germline V lookup: CDR1 SGHAT, CDR2 FQNNGV. As DNA, the CDR3 is TGTGCCAGCAGCCGCCGAGGGGGACTGGCCGAGGATACGCAGTATTTT. Translation gives CASSRRGGLAEDTQYF. Complete variable domain (other parts from reference TRBV11-2 and TRBJ2-3): EAGVAQSPRYKIIEKRQSVAFWCNPISGHATLYWYQQILGQGPKLLIQFQNNGVVDDSQLPKDRFSAERLKGVDSTLKIQPAKLEDSAVYLCASSRRGGLAEDTQYFGPGTRLTVL.